Listed below are T cell receptor beta chains from one sample, sequenced in a study of blood T cell repertoires in COVID-19. Produced via immunoSEQ multiplex PCR; TCRdb's table is partial and in-frame only. Of some 250,000 clones in the sample, around nine tenths were seen once. Specimen: peripheral blood. These receptors were obtained from a middle-aged woman who had recovered from COVID-19. Both conserved end residues are trimmed from each CDR3.

V gene	J gene	CDR3 protein
TRBV29-1	TRBJ2-1	SVRTSGLSSYNEQF
TRBV13	TRBJ2-7	ASSLAGVYEQY
TRBV6-2/TRBV6-3	TRBJ2-4	ASSYSGAKNIQY
TRBV5-4	TRBJ1-2	ASSSPGQGAGGYT
TRBV5-1	TRBJ2-3	ASSFGTGTDTQY
TRBV30	TRBJ1-2	AWSVGAGVTYGYT
TRBV6-5	TRBJ2-5	ASSYSETGETQY
TRBV10-3	TRBJ1-2	AISEGAGPNYGYT
TRBV5-5	TRBJ1-3	ASSLGRLGGNSGNTIY
TRBV11-2	TRBJ1-3	ASSSDSSSGNTIY
TRBV5-6	TRBJ2-1	ASSTEGGQF
TRBV7-9	TRBJ2-3	ASSPPRLAGSTDTQY
TRBV4-2	TRBJ2-1	ASSPAGTSTYNEQF
TRBV5-1	TRBJ2-3	ASRPGLTTDTQY
TRBV5-6	TRBJ1-5	ASSLFLGGVGNQPQH
TRBV28	TRBJ1-4	ASLPGSNEKLF
TRBV3-1/TRBV3-2	TRBJ1-3	ASSPGTGGNTIY
TRBV10-3	TRBJ1-5	AISESGRQPQH
TRBV6-2/TRBV6-3	TRBJ1-2	ASSYSIRVDGYT
TRBV19	TRBJ2-7	ASSIGTSGPYEQY
TRBV7-2	TRBJ2-5	ASSLGKRTGETQY
TRBV27	TRBJ1-1	ASSLLGQGAAEAF
TRBV30	TRBJ1-5	AWSLNRGRNSQH
TRBV11-3	TRBJ2-1	ASSYRSGNYNEQF
TRBV19	TRBJ1-5	ASSVGGNQPQH
TRBV30	TRBJ1-1	ARQGGGVSTEAF
TRBV11-3	TRBJ2-1	ASSLGPVAGARNNEQF
TRBV9	TRBJ2-7	ASSVGAGTSGRAYEQY
TRBV4-3	TRBJ2-1	ASSQDQGTYNEQF
TRBV7-2	TRBJ2-7	ASSLGTGFYEQY
TRBV5-4	TRBJ2-7	ASSLGGSGRGPIYEQY
TRBV30	TRBJ2-7	AWGAGQDQY
TRBV30	TRBJ2-1	AWTSTRGLEQF
TRBV10-3	TRBJ2-1	AISAGLPPYNEQF
TRBV6-4	TRBJ1-2	ASSDGGYGYT
TRBV6-4	TRBJ1-6	ASSARTGRESPLH
TRBV19	TRBJ1-1	ASSILGADTEAF
TRBV3-1/TRBV3-2	TRBJ2-2	ASSQRAGPDTGELF
TRBV4-2	TRBJ2-3	ASSQRAGTDTQY
TRBV30	TRBJ2-1	AWDTSGSGFNEQF
TRBV7-2	TRBJ2-2	ASSRQTGVGTGELF
TRBV19	TRBJ2-6	ASSLWRGSGANVLT
TRBV15	TRBJ1-4	ATSRDQTGQAEKLF
TRBV27	TRBJ1-2	ASSLGGSYGYT
TRBV7-3	TRBJ2-6	ASSLTWTRGASPKISGANVLT
TRBV10-3	TRBJ2-3	AISNKGLAGYTDTQY
TRBV2	TRBJ1-3	ASSTSYSGNTIY
TRBV5-4	TRBJ2-7	ASTWGTGGSYEQY
TRBV7-9	TRBJ2-1	ATAGGSDEQF
TRBV19	TRBJ2-1	ASRDRYNEQF
TRBV7-9	TRBJ1-2	ASSARRGREIGYT
TRBV6-5	TRBJ2-1	ASRPGYNEQF
TRBV5-4	TRBJ2-5	ASSPAGQETQY
TRBV7-9	TRBJ1-3	ASSSTGWGNTIY